Following are 19 T cell receptor beta chains from one sample sequenced in a study of T cell responses to AZD1222 COVID-19 vaccine. Sequenced by immunoSEQ multiplex PCR; TCRdb stores in-frame clones only, minus some. The sample holds some 150,000 clones, 85% to 90% seen once. Sequencing used peripheral blood, obtained 28 days after the second AZD1222 dose. The receptors were sampled from an adult who received the AZD1222 COVID-19 vaccine.

This sequence joins TRBV2 and TRBJ1-4, with D tentatively TRBD1 (6 bases). V was cut by 7 bases and J by 8 bases, with 17 bases left in between. CDR1 is SNHLY, CDR2 FYNNEI, per germline. CDR3 length equals 14 residues. CDR3 loop: CASITGTPQEKLFF. CDR3 sequence (DNA): TGTGCCAGCATAACAGGGACCCCCCAAGAAAAACTGTTTTTT. Full variable domain (rest looked up from reference TRBV2 and TRBJ1-4): EPEVTQTPSHQVTQMGQEVILRCVPISNHLYFYWYRQILGQKVEFLVSFYNNEISEKSEIFDDQFSVERPDGSNFTLKIRSTKLEDSAMYFCASITGTPQEKLFFGSGTQLSVL.

V is TRBV3-1 (or the pseudogene TRBV3-2) and J is TRBJ1-2; D is unresolved. Trimming cost V 1 base and J 4 bases, with 16 bases left between them. This CDR3 has 16 amino acids. Germline-derived CDR1 and CDR2 are LGHDT and YNNKEL (reference sequence). The CDR3 region is CASSQVGVGVGYGYTF. The CDR3, as DNA: TGTGCCAGCAGCCAAGTTGGAGTTGGGGTCGGCTATGGCTACACCTTC.

The chain links TRBV30 to TRBJ2-1; 10 nucleotides agree with TRBD1. The CDR3 is 14 residues long. Germline V gene sequence: CDR1 GTSNPN, CDR2 SVGIG (reference sequence). V trimming: 5 bases; J trimming: 6 bases; junction bases outside the gene matches: 7. In DNA, the CDR3 is TGTGCCTGGGAGCCGGGACAGGGGCTCAATGAGCAGTTCTTC. Protein product: CAWEPGQGLNEQFF.

This rearrangement joins TRBV30 to TRBJ1-5; tentatively, D is TRBD1 (6 bases). V lost 4 bases, J lost 7 bases, and 14 bases lay in between. The germline CDR1 and CDR2 sequences are GTSNPN and SVGIG (reference sequence). The CDR3 runs 13 residues. The CDR3 here is CAWNPPGEQPQHF. Written as DNA, the CDR3 is TGTGCCTGGAATCCTCCAGGGGAGCAGCCCCAGCATTTT.

The rearrangement joins TRBV7-3 to TRBJ1-1; D ambiguous. Trimming shortened V by 0 bases and J by 4 bases, and 9 bases separated the two germline ends. CDR3 length: 14 amino acids. The germline V gene has CDR1 SGHTA and CDR2 FQGTGA. The CDR3 DNA sequence: TGTGCCAGCAGCTTAACGCCGGGGATCACTGAAGCTTTCTTT. Encoded protein: CASSLTPGITEAFF.

The chain uses TRBV9 and TRBJ2-2; 7 bases are shared with TRBD1. The trim removed 1 base at V and 6 bases at J, leaving 0 bases unmatched. The CDR3 is 13 residues long. Per germline, CDR1 SGDLS and CDR2 YYNGEE. This CDR3 is CASSVQGAGELFF. In DNA form, the CDR3 reads TGTGCCAGCAGCGTACAGGGGGCCGGGGAGCTGTTTTTT.

The V call is TRBV6-1, the J call TRBJ1-2; no clear D. This CDR3 has 14 residues. Germline lookup yields CDR1 MNHNS and CDR2 SASEGT. The V end was cut by 2 bases, the J end by 4 bases, with 11 bases between. This chain's CDR3 is CASSELGPRYGYTF. The CDR3 DNA reads as TGTGCCAGCAGTGAACTAGGACCCCGCTATGGCTACACCTTC.

J is TRBJ1-1 and V is TRBV6-6, with TRBD1 as a possible D gene (5 bases). The CDR3 has 16 amino acids. Trimming cost V 2 bases and J 1 base, with 14 bases left between them. Germline V CDR1 and CDR2: MNHNY, SVGAGI (reference sequence). CDR3 DNA: TGTGCCAGCAGTTACAATTTGGACACCGGGAACACTGAAGCTTTCTTT. Encoded protein: CASSYNLDTGNTEAFF.

The rearrangement links TRBV4-1 to TRBJ1-2, with TRBD1 matching 8 bases. CDR3 length equals 15 residues. V lost 6 bases and J lost 0; bases outside the gene matches: 6. Germline lookup yields CDR1 MGHRA and CDR2 YSYEKL. CDR3 loop: CASRHRQGTNYGYTF. The CDR3, as DNA: TGCGCCAGCAGGCACCGACAGGGGACTAACTATGGCTACACCTTC.

The genes are TRBV6-4 and TRBJ1-2; no definite D call. The CDR3 loop spans 14 amino acids. V gave up 6 bases and J gave up 7 bases, with 18 bases separating them. Germline CDR1 is MRHNA and CDR2 is SNTAGT. The CDR3 spells CASSQGGGAGGYTF. CDR3 coding DNA: TGTGCCAGCAGCCAAGGAGGAGGCGCGGGTGGCTACACCTTC.

V is TRBV4-2 and J is TRBJ2-1; 11 nucleotides match TRBD2. J was trimmed by 4 bases and V by 0 bases; bases with no gene match: 8. The germline V gene encodes CDR1 LGHNA and CDR2 YNFKEQ. CDR3 length: 18 amino acids. The CDR3 protein is CASSQDHGRLAGYNEQFF. CDR3 coding DNA: TGTGCCAGCAGCCAAGATCATGGTAGACTAGCGGGGTACAATGAGCAGTTCTTC.

The chain has TRBV2 and TRBJ1-1; no firm D call. The CDR3 is 15 residues long. Germline CDR1 reads SNHLY; CDR2 reads FYNNEI. Trimming pared 5 bases from V and 0 bases from J, leaving 13 bases between. CDR3 protein: CASSRYAAVNTEAFF. The CDR3 DNA reads TGTGCCAGCAGTCGGTATGCAGCCGTGAACACTGAAGCTTTCTTT.

V usage is TRBV6-6 and J usage is TRBJ1-6, with D unresolved. The CDR3 loop spans 14 amino acids. Germline V gives CDR1 MNHNY, CDR2 SVGAGI (reference sequence). Between the trimmed V and J ends, which lost 7 bases and 9 bases, there was a span of 16 bases. The CDR3 DNA sequence: TGTGCCAGCAACTCCGGGAGCTTAGGTTCACCCCTCCACTTT. Amino acid sequence: CASNSGSLGSPLHF.

This clone has a single count. The CDR3 DNA is TGTGCCAGTTACAGGGGATCTCCGTTCGGTGGCTACACCTTC. Protein: CASYRGSPFGGYTF. This sequence joins TRBV19 and TRBJ1-2; 7 nucleotides agree with TRBD1. The V segment lost 8 bases and the J segment 7 bases; nucleotides outside the gene matches: 13. The CDR3 extends over 14 amino acids. The germline V gene has CDR1 LNHDA and CDR2 SQIVND (reference sequence).

In this sample, this clone turned up a few times. CDR3 protein: CASSLDGVKGQPQHF. The CDR3 DNA is TGCGCCAGCAGCTTGGATGGGGTCAAGGGTCAGCCCCAGCATTTT. The chain uses TRBV5-1 and TRBJ1-5; D not certain. CDR1 is SGHRS and CDR2 is YFSETQ in the germline V gene. Trimming took off 0 bases at V and 6 bases at J, with 13 bases between the two ends. The CDR3 has 15 residues.

This chain joins TRBV7-9 and TRBJ1-2; the D is unclear. This CDR3 comprises 12 residues. Germline lookup yields CDR1 SEHNR and CDR2 FQNEAQ (reference sequence). Between the trimmed V and J ends, which lost 3 bases and 4 bases, there was a span of 6 bases. The CDR3 protein is CASSLTRYGYTF. For the CDR3, the DNA is TGTGCCAGCAGCTTGACCCGCTATGGCTACACCTTC.

The rearrangement joins TRBV6-5 to TRBJ2-3; 7 positions agree with TRBD1. V dropped 8 bases and J dropped 2; count of bases not matched to a gene: 7. The CDR3 extends over 14 amino acids. CDR1 and CDR2 (germline): MNHEY, SVGAGI. The CDR3 nucleotides are TGTGCCAGCCTTTCCGGGACAGCCACAGATACGCAGTATTTT. Protein sequence: CASLSGTATDTQYF.

Concerning this clone itself: The same CDR3 also results from other DNA sequences found in this sample. This rearrangement joins TRBV5-1 to TRBJ2-3; D is tentatively TRBD1 or TRBD2 (6 bases each). The germline gives CDR1 SGHRS, CDR2 YFSETQ. This CDR3 is built from 13 residues. Trimming stripped 4 bases from V and 6 bases from J, with 12 bases between. In nucleotides, the CDR3 is TGCGCCAGCAGCCTAGGGGGGACGGATACGCAGTATTTT. Translation gives CASSLGGTDTQYF. The full variable domain, completed using reference TRBV5-1 and TRBJ2-3, is KAGVTQTPRYLIKTRGQQVTLSCSPISGHRSVSWYQQTPGQGLQFLFEYFSETQRNKGNFPGRFSGRQFSNSRSEMNVSTLELGDSALYLCASSLGGTDTQYFGPGTRLTVL.

This chain joins TRBV5-1 and TRBJ1-2; the D is unclear. The length of the CDR3 is 17 residues. CDR1 is SGHRS, CDR2 YFSETQ, per germline. The V and J ends lost 0 bases and 8 bases respectively, with 23 bases between them. Written as DNA, the CDR3 is TGCGCCAGCAGCTTGGACCATGGCGGGGAAAACACGGAAGGCTACACCTTC. It translates to CASSLDHGGENTEGYTF.